This T cell receptor (beta chain) was identified in a study of identical twins. V gave up 5 bases and J gave up 1 base; unmatched junction bases: 2. The CDR3 extends over 15 amino acids. Germline V gives CDR1 ENHRY, CDR2 SYGVKD. At least ten counts were recorded for this clonotype. Its antigen is not identified. Study observations and caveats: Out-of-frame beta sequences exhibited a weaker degree of excess twin sharing.

TCRdb redid the calling of the 5' RACE reads with MiXCR, one entry per CDR3 protein. The table has around 1.7 million distinct CDR3 sequences, about 32% seen once. This sequence originates from a newborn girl in good health. The genes are TRBV10-3 and TRBJ2-5; TRBD2 agrees at 12 bases. Source material: cord blood. The chain's CDR3 is CAISPGLAGQETQYF. The CDR3 DNA is TGTGCCATCAGTCCGGGACTAGCGGGCCAAGAGACCCAGTACTTC.